This entry lists 7 T cell receptor beta chains sequenced from one sample in a study of shared clonotypes between healthy human individuals. Repertoires were generated with immunoSEQ multiplex PCR, while TCRdb's copy carries only in-frame clones and drops some. The sample includes 2 million to 3 million clones, roughly 92% of them seen just once. The sequencing sample was made of naive CD4+ T cells sorted from blood. Stated subset: CD45RA+ positively selected. Receptors originate from a man aged 18 to 30 in good health.

V gene TRBV5-1 combines with J gene TRBJ2-3; D call uncertain. The germline gives CDR1 SGHRS, CDR2 YFSETQ. The CDR3 runs 15 residues. V lost 3 bases and J 3 bases, leaving 14 bases between the germline ends. CDR3: CASSSEGVPTDTQYF. The CDR3 DNA is TGCGCCAGCAGCTCCGAAGGAGTCCCTACAGATACGCAGTATTTT. Variable domain in full (rest from reference TRBV5-1 and TRBJ2-3): KAGVTQTPRYLIKTRGQQVTLSCSPISGHRSVSWYQQTPGQGLQFLFEYFSETQRNKGNFPGRFSGRQFSNSRSEMNVSTLELGDSALYLCASSSEGVPTDTQYFGPGTRLTVL.

The chain recombines TRBV10-3 with TRBJ2-1; 7 bases line up with TRBD1. V shed 4 bases and J 12 bases; nucleotides not matched to a gene: 3. This CDR3 region has 11 residues. The germline CDR1 and CDR2 sequences are ENHRY and SYGVKD. CDR3 sequence reads: CAISVGTAQFF. In nucleotides, the CDR3 is TGTGCCATCAGTGTAGGGACAGCGCAGTTCTTC.

This chain uses TRBV5-1 with TRBJ2-2; perhaps D is TRBD1 or TRBD2 (5 bases each). Per germline, CDR1 SGHRS and CDR2 YFSETQ. This CDR3 region has 16 residues. The V end was cut by 4 bases, the J end by 0 bases, with 13 bases between. The CDR3 region has the DNA TGCGCCAGCAGCCCCCGGGACGGTTCGAACACCGGGGAGCTGTTTTTT. Translated: CASSPRDGSNTGELFF.

The J gene is TRBJ1-1, the V gene TRBV11-2; 8 bases agree with TRBD1. This CDR3 is built from 14 residues. V lost 5 bases to trimming and J lost 4 bases; unmatched junction nucleotides: 6. The germline CDR1 and CDR2 sequences are SGHAT and FQNNGV. The CDR3 nucleotides are TGTGCCAGCAGCCGTCCAGGGACAGGCACTGAAGCTTTCTTT. Protein: CASSRPGTGTEAFF.

In its sample, this clone was seen a few times. The V and J genes are TRBV30 and TRBJ1-6, with TRBD1 as a possible D gene (5 bases). This CDR3 spans 13 amino acids. The V end lost 3 bases, the J end lost 10 bases, and 13 bases lay between the germline ends. The germline V gene encodes CDR1 GTSNPN and CDR2 SVGIG (reference sequence). The CDR3: CAWRMGERSPLHF. For the CDR3, the DNA is TGTGCCTGGAGGATGGGGGAGCGCTCACCCCTCCACTTT.

Turning to this clone: The conserved closing phenylalanine or tryptophan is absent in this CDR3, likely reflecting a read error. The chain carries TRBV15 and TRBJ1-5; a possible D gene is TRBD1 (5 bases). The CDR3 has 16 amino acids. Looked up from germline, CDR1 is LNHNV and CDR2 is YYDKDF (reference sequence). Trimming removed 1 base at V and 8 bases at J, with 18 bases between. The CDR3 coding sequence is TGTGCCACCAGCAGAGGACAGTCCCCTAAAGTTGAGCCCCAGCATTGT. The encoded protein is CATSRGQSPKVEPQHC.

This clone came up once. The rearrangement links TRBV4-3 to TRBJ2-7; TRBD1 agrees at 7 bases. J gave up 4 bases and V 5 bases, and 20 bases lay outside the gene matches. Per germline, CDR1 LGHNA and CDR2 YSLEER. This CDR3 spans 18 amino acids. The CDR3 bases are TGCGCCAGCAGCGAATCCCTCCCGGGACAGCCACTTGTGTACGAGCAGTACTTC. This codes for CASSESLPGQPLVYEQYF.